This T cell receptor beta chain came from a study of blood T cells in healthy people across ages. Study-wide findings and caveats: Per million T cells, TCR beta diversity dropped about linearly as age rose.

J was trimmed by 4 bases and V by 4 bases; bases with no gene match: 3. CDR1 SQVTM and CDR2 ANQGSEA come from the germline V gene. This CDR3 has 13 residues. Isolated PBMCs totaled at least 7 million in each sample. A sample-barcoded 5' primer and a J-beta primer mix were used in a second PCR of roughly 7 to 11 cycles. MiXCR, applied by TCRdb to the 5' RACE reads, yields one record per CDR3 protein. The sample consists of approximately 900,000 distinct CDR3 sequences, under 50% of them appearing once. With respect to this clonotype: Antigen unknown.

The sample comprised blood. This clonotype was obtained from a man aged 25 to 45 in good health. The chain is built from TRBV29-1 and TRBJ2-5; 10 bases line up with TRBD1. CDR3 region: CSVGQGARETQYF. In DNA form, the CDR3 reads TGCAGCGTTGGACAGGGGGCAAGAGAGACCCAGTACTTC.